Included here is one TCR beta chain sequence, with context. What it recognizes is unknown. This entry is derived from a study of shared clonotypes between healthy human individuals. Regarding the study as a whole: Clonotypes shared by all four sorted-subset donors had higher generation probabilities than non-shared clonotypes.

Replicate PCRs for sorted subsets used approximately 220 ng DNA; this equaled some 30,000 T cell genomes. Produced via immunoSEQ multiplex PCR; TCRdb's table is partial and in-frame only. The data contain approximately 640,000 clones, about 90% of them singletons. CDR1 and CDR2 (germline): SNHLY, FYNNEI. V was trimmed by 1 base and J by 6 bases, leaving 21 bases between them. CDR3 size: 17 residues. V usage is TRBV2 and J usage is TRBJ1-1, with D possibly being TRBD1 (5 bases). The TCR was taken from a man aged 18 to 35 in good health. Some clones in this sample may be carry-over from other donors' samples. The sequenced sample consisted of memory CD8+ T cells from PBMCs. Subset in this sample: CD45RO+ cells pooled with CCR7-negative TemRA cells. This CDR3 is CASSEGPRVRGSAEAFF. The CDR3 bases are TGTGCCAGCAGTGAAGGGCCCAGGGTCCGCGGGAGCGCTGAAGCTTTCTTT.